This T cell receptor beta chain was observed in a study of T cell responses to AZD1222 COVID-19 vaccine. Study-wide results and caveats: Clonal diversity may have been underestimated in mostly white British donors. Researchers took repertoire samples only after the peak T cell response had come. Seropositive AZD1222 recipients at baseline numbered only five to seven.

Germline lookup yields CDR1 LGHDT and CDR2 YNNKEL (reference sequence). J was trimmed by 4 bases and V by 5 bases; bases with no gene match: 7. The CDR3 runs to 14 residues. The method was immunoSEQ multiplex PCR; TCRdb's version includes in-frame clones alone and lacks a portion of them. The sample gives over 70,000 clones, about 88% of which show up once; 9.3% is in the top ten. Recipients boosted at about 4 weeks or about 12 weeks are pooled. As to this clone: What it recognizes is unknown.

Sequencing was performed on peripheral blood, taken 28 days after the second AZD1222 dose. The chain is built from TRBV3-1 (or the pseudogene TRBV3-2) and TRBJ1-2, with 7 bases identical to TRBD1. This receptor was taken from an adult who received the AZD1222 COVID-19 vaccine. CDR3 sequence: CASSFKTGIYGYTF. The CDR3 DNA reads TGTGCCAGCAGCTTTAAGACAGGGATCTATGGCTACACCTTC.